Listed below are T cell receptor beta chains from one sample, sequenced in a study of blood T cell repertoires in COVID-19. This table comes from immunoSEQ multiplex PCR, and its TCRdb copy is limited to in-frame clones, with some not included. The sample includes roughly 380,000 clones, roughly 87% of them seen just once. The sequencing sample was made of PBMCs or T cells enriched from blood (not recorded which). The receptors shown here come from a woman in her 30s who had recovered from COVID-19. Both conserved end residues are part of each CDR3. D genes are given only for firm matches. Rows give clone size only sometimes, using once, few, many, or a class for an expanded clone.

>-|-|TRBV28|TRBJ1-2
CASTNAGHGYGYTF
TGTGCCAGCACCAACGCGGGCCACGGGTATGGCTACACCTTC
>-|-|TRBV29-1|TRBJ1-1
CSVAQRNTEAFF
TGCAGCGTTGCACAGAGAAACACTGAAGCTTTCTTT
>-|TRBD2|TRBV19|TRBJ2-1
CASSTGPFRTSGRLYNEQFF
TGTGCCAGTAGTACCGGGCCCTTTAGGACTAGCGGGAGGTTATACAATGAGCAGTTCTTC
>-|TRBD2|TRBV5-4|TRBJ2-1
CASSLELADYNEQFF
TGTGCCAGCAGCTTGGAACTAGCGGACTACAATGAGCAGTTCTTC
>-|-|TRBV25-1|TRBJ2-5
CASSESSETQYF
TGTGCCAGCAGTGAATCGAGCGAGACCCAGTACTTC
>once|TRBD1|TRBV29-1|TRBJ1-1
CSVVGQGGFGTEAFF
TGCAGCGTCGTTGGACAGGGAGGATTTGGCACTGAAGCTTTCTTT
>-|TRBD1|TRBV24-1|TRBJ2-7
CATFRGLDYEQYF
TGTGCCACCTTTAGGGGGCTCGACTACGAGCAGTACTTC
>-|-|TRBV3-1/TRBV3-2|TRBJ1-1
CASSQTGWMTEAFF
TGTGCCAGCAGCCAGACAGGTTGGATGACTGAAGCTTTCTTT
>-|TRBD2|TRBV19|TRBJ2-5
CASSSQLAGNQETQYF
TGTGCCAGTAGTTCCCAACTAGCGGGGAACCAAGAGACCCAGTACTTC
>once|-|TRBV4-1|TRBJ1-5
CASSQETGTRGSNQPQHF
TGCGCCAGCAGCCAAGAAACGGGGACACGGGGAAGCAATCAGCCCCAGCATTTT
>-|TRBD2|TRBV5-1|TRBJ2-1
CASSFMAGGSYNEQFF
TGCGCCAGCAGCTTCATGGCGGGAGGTTCCTACAATGAGCAGTTCTTC
>-|-|TRBV19|TRBJ1-1
CASSKSGHLNTEAFF
TGTGCCAGTAGTAAGTCGGGACACTTGAACACTGAAGCTTTCTTT
>-|TRBD1|TRBV6-5|TRBJ1-5
CASSSGQASRPQHF
TGTGCCAGCAGTTCAGGACAGGCCTCCCGGCCCCAGCATTTT
>once|-|TRBV12-3/TRBV12-4|TRBJ1-1
CASSYGGNTEAFF
TGTGCCAGCAGTTATGGAGGGAACACTGAAGCTTTCTTT
>-|-|TRBV6-2/TRBV6-3|TRBJ2-2
CASSYRAVLNTGELFF
TGTGCCAGCAGTTACAGAGCGGTCCTGAACACCGGGGAGCTGTTTTTT
>few|-|TRBV19|TRBJ2-1
CASSSTGGSEQFF
TGTGCCAGTAGCTCGACTGGGGGGTCTGAGCAGTTCTTC
>-|-|TRBV7-3|TRBJ1-6
CASSLSGTPNSPLHF
TGTGCCAGCAGCTTAAGTGGGACACCGAATTCACCCCTCCACTTT
>-|TRBD2|TRBV5-1|TRBJ2-4
CASSLAGREGFKNIQYF
TGCGCCAGCAGCTTGGCGGGGCGGGAGGGCTTCAAAAACATTCAGTACTTC
>-|-|TRBV21-1|TRBJ1-2
CASSSKQDYGYTF
TGTGCCAGCAGCAGCAAACAGGACTATGGCTACACCTTC
>-|-|TRBV11-3|TRBJ2-3
CASSLYDFGRRRADTQYF
TGTGCCAGCAGCTTATATGATTTCGGTAGGAGGCGGGCAGATACGCAGTATTTT
>-|TRBD1|TRBV28|TRBJ1-1
CASSLTGGANTEAFF
TGTGCCAGCAGCCTGACAGGGGGCGCGAACACTGAAGCTTTCTTT